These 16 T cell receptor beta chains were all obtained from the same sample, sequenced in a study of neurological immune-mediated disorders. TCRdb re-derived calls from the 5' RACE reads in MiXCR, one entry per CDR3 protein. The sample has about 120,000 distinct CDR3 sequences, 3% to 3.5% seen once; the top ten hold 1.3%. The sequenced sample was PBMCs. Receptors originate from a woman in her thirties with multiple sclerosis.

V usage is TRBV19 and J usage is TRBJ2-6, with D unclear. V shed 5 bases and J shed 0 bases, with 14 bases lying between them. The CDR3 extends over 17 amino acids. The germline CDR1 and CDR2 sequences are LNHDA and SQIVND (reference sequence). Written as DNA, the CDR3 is TGTGCCAGTAGTGACGGTCAAGGAGACTCTGGGGCCAACGTCCTGACTTTC. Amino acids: CASSDGQGDSGANVLTF.

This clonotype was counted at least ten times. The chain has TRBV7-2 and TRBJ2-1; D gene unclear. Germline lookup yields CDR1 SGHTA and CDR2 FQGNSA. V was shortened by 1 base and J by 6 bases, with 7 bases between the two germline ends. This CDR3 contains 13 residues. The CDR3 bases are TGTGCCAGCAGCTTAGTTATGGCCAATGAGCAGTTCTTC. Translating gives CASSLVMANEQFF.

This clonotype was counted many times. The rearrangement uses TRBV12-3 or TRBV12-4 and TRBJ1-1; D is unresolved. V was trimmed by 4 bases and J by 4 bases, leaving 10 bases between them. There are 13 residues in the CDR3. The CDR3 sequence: CASSYMGGTEAFF. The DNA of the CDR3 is TGTGCCAGCAGTTATATGGGAGGCACTGAAGCTTTCTTT.

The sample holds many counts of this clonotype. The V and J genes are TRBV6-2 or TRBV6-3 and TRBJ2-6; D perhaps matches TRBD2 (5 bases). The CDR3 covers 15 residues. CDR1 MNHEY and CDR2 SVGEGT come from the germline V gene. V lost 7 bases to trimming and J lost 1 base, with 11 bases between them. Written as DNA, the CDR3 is TGTGCCAGCACCCACCGGGGTTCTGGGGCCAACGTCCTGACTTTC. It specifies CASTHRGSGANVLTF.

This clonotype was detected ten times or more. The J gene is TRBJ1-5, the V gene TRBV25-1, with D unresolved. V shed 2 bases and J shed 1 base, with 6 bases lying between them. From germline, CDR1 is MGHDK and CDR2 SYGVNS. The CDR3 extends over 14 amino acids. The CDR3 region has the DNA TGTGCCAGCAGTGAACCAGGAAGCAATCAGCCCCAGCATTTT. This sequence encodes CASSEPGSNQPQHF.

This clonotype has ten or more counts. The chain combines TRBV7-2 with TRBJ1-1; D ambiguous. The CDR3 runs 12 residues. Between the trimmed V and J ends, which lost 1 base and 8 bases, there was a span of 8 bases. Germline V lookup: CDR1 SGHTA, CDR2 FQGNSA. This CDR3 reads CASSLGYREAFF. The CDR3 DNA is TGTGCCAGCAGCTTAGGATACAGAGAAGCTTTCTTT.

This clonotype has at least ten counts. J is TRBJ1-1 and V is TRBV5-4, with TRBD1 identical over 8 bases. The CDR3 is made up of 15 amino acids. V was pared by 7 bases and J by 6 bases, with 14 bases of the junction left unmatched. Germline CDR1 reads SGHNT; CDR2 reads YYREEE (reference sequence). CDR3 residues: CASSHRQGPDAEAFF. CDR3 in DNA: TGTGCCAGCTCTCATCGACAGGGGCCAGACGCTGAAGCTTTCTTT.

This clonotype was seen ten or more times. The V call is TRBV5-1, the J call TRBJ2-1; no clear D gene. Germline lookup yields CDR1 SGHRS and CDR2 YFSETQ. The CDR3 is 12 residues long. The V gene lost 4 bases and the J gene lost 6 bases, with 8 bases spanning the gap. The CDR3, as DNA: TGCGCCAGCAGCGGGGTTACCAATGAGCAGTTCTTC. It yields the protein CASSGVTNEQFF.

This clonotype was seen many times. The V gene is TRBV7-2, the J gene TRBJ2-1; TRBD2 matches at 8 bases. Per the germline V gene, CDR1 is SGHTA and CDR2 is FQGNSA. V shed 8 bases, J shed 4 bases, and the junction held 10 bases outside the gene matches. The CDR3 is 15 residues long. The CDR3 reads CASAEAGDPYNEQFF. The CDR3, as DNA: TGTGCCAGCGCGGAAGCGGGAGATCCATACAATGAGCAGTTCTTC. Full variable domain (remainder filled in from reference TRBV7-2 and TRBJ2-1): GAGVSQSPSNKVTEKGKDVELRCDPISGHTALYWYRQSLGQGLEFLIYFQGNSAPDKSGLPSDRFSAERTGGSVSTLTIQRTQQEDSAVYLCASAEAGDPYNEQFFGPGTRLTVL.

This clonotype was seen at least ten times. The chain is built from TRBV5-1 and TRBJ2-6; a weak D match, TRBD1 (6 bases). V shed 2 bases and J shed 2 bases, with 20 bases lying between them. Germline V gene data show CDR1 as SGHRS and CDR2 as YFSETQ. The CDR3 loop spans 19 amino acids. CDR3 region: CASSFRWTVLSTGANVLTF. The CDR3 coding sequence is TGCGCCAGCAGCTTTCGTTGGACAGTTCTTTCTACTGGGGCCAACGTCCTGACTTTC.

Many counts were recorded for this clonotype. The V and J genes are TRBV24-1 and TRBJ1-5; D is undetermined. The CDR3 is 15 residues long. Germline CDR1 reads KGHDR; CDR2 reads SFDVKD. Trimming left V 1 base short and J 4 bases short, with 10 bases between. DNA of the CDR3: TGTGCCACCAGTGATTTTTTAATGGAGAATCAGCCCCAGCATTTT. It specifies CATSDFLMENQPQHF.

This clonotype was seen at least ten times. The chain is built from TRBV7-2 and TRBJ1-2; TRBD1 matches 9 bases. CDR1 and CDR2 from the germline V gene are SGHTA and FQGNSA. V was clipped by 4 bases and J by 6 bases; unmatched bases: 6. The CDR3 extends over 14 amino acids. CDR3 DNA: TGTGCCAGCAGCTACGGACAGGGGACTGATGGCTACACCTTC. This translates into CASSYGQGTDGYTF.

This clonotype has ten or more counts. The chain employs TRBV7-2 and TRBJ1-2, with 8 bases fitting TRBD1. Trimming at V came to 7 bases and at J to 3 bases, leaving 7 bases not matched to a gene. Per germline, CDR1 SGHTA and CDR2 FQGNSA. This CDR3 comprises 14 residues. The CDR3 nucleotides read TGTGCCAGCACCCCGCGGGGACAGGACTATGGCTACACCTTC. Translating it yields CASTPRGQDYGYTF.

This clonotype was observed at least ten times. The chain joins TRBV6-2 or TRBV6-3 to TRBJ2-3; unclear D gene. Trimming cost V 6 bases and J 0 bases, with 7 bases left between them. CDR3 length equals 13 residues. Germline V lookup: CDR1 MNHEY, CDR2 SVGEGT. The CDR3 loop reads CASRPTSTDTQYF. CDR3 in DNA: TGTGCCAGCAGGCCCACTAGCACAGATACGCAGTATTTT.

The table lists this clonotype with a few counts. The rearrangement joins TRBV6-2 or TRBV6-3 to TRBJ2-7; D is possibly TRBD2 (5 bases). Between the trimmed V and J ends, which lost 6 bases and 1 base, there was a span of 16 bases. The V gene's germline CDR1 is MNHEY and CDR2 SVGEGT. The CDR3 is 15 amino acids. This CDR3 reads CASSSPGKGSYEQYF. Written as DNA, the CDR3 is TGTGCCAGCAGCTCCCCGGGAAAGGGATCCTACGAGCAGTACTTC.

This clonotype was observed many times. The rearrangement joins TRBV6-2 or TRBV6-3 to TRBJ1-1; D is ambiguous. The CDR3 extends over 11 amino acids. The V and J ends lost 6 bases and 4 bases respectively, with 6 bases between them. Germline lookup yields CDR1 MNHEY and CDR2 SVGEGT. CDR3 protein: CASRYLTEAFF. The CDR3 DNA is TGTGCCAGCAGATACCTCACTGAAGCTTTCTTT.